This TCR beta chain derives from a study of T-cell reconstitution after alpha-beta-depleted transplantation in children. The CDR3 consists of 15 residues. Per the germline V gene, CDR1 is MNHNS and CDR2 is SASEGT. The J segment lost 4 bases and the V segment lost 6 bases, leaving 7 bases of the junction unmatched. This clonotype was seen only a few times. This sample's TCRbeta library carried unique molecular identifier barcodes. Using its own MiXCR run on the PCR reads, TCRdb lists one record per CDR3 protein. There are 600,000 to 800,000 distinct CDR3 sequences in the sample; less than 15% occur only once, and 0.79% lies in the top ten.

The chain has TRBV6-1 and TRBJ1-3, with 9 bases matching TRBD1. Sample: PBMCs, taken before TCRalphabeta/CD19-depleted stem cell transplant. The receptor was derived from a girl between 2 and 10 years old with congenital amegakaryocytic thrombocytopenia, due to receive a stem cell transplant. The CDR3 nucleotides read TGTGCCAGCAGAGGAACAGGGGGCAAAGGAAACACCATATATTTT. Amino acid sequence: CASRGTGGKGNTIYF.